A selection of T cell receptor beta chains follows, all from one sample in a study of T-cell reconstitution after alpha-beta-depleted transplantation in children. TCRdb re-called the PCR reads with MiXCR, one entry per CDR3 protein. The sample lists 110,000 or so distinct CDR3 sequences; 5% to 7% were seen once. The sample in question was PBMCs, mostly from graft donor cells, obtained 360 days after TCRalphabeta/CD19-depleted stem cell transplant. These receptors were taken from a male patient aged 2 to 10 who had a stem cell transplant for acute lymphoblastic leukemia, so the T cells may come from the graft donor. The CDR3 runs from the conserved cysteine through the conserved F or W. The order of the fields is V gene, J gene, CDR3 protein.

V gene: TRBV25-1
J gene: TRBJ2-7
CDR3 protein: CASIWVSLETYEQYF

V gene: TRBV4-3
J gene: TRBJ1-2
CDR3 protein: CASSQSTGFDGYTF

V gene: TRBV27
J gene: TRBJ2-7
CDR3 protein: CASSYQDRGLHEQYF

V gene: TRBV29-1
J gene: TRBJ2-5
CDR3 protein: CSVEGGQGARETQYF

V gene: TRBV5-1
J gene: TRBJ2-7
CDR3 protein: CASSLVPTAYEQYF

V gene: TRBV24-1
J gene: TRBJ2-3
CDR3 protein: CATSDLEGLDTQYF

V gene: TRBV4-3
J gene: TRBJ1-2
CDR3 protein: CASSQGRGQGEGYTF

V gene: TRBV20-1
J gene: TRBJ1-1
CDR3 protein: CSARVRAGKAFF

V gene: TRBV7-8
J gene: TRBJ2-1
CDR3 protein: CASSLFYPGQVLYNEQFF

V gene: TRBV7-8
J gene: TRBJ2-7
CDR3 protein: CASSLHGGEQYF

V gene: TRBV27
J gene: TRBJ2-7
CDR3 protein: CASGAGGRYEQYF

V gene: TRBV29-1
J gene: TRBJ2-7
CDR3 protein: CSVLGGEQYF

V gene: TRBV27
J gene: TRBJ2-7
CDR3 protein: CASSLIGGWAYEQYF

V gene: TRBV9
J gene: TRBJ2-7
CDR3 protein: CASSVGGPEQYF

V gene: TRBV6-5
J gene: TRBJ1-2
CDR3 protein: CASSYRSWDRKFYGYTF

V gene: TRBV20-1
J gene: TRBJ2-3
CDR3 protein: CSASSLGRPTDTQYF

V gene: TRBV9
J gene: TRBJ2-7
CDR3 protein: CASSSRPSYEQYF

V gene: TRBV27
J gene: TRBJ2-7
CDR3 protein: CASSFGHLYEQYF

V gene: TRBV19
J gene: TRBJ2-2
CDR3 protein: CASSTSSNGELFF

V gene: TRBV2
J gene: TRBJ1-1
CDR3 protein: CASSSTNTEAFF

V gene: TRBV4-3
J gene: TRBJ1-5
CDR3 protein: CASSQGVYSNQPQHF

V gene: TRBV25-1
J gene: TRBJ2-1
CDR3 protein: CASSDRTHWGGYNEQFF

V gene: TRBV24-1
J gene: TRBJ2-1
CDR3 protein: CATSDPRGAYFF

V gene: TRBV7-9
J gene: TRBJ2-7
CDR3 protein: CASSLTDSYEQYF